This T cell receptor (beta chain) was recorded in a study of blood T cell repertoires in COVID-19. The wider study: Acute-phase and convalescent COVID-19 samples originated in the United States, Italy and Spain.

The CDR3 has 16 residues. Trimming stripped 2 bases from V and 4 bases from J, with 17 bases between. Germline values: CDR1 SGHKS, CDR2 YYEKEE (reference sequence). Authors' analysis steps: How many nucleated cells were present was estimated from reference gene primer amplification. The repertoire was sequenced with immunoSEQ multiplex PCR; TCRdb's copy has only in-frame clones and lacks some. V and J calls plus clone size are reproduced from that table; the DNA served to infer D and trimming. The top ten clones hold around 13% of a sample with roughly 80,000 clones, about 84% of them seen once. The sequencing input was peripheral blood. The TCR sequence derives from a woman between 70 and 85 years old with acute or convalescent COVID-19. The chain combines TRBV5-5 with TRBJ2-3; D might be TRBD1 (5 bases). CDR3 bases: TGTGCCAGCAGCTTTATTCTTGTCAGGGTCCCAGATACGCAGTATTTT. This sequence encodes CASSFILVRVPDTQYF.